This is a list of T cell receptor beta chains from one sample in a study of blood T cell repertoires in COVID-19. The table came from immunoSEQ multiplex PCR; TCRdb's copy has only in-frame clones and leaves some out. The table shows around 210,000 clones, with 70% to 90% occurring only once. The sample comprised peripheral blood. The receptors were gathered from a woman in her 70s with acute or convalescent COVID-19. CDR3s include the opening cysteine and the closing phenylalanine or tryptophan. The order of the fields is J gene, V gene, D gene, clone size, CDR3 DNA, CDR3 protein. The D gene is left open where the match is weak. Size is omitted from some rows. Given values are once, few, many or a class for expanded clones.

J gene: TRBJ1-2; V gene: TRBV6-2/TRBV6-3; D gene: .; clone size: .; CDR3 DNA: TGTGCCAGCAGTCCCCTCTATGGCTACACCTTC; CDR3 protein: CASSPLYGYTF
J gene: TRBJ2-6; V gene: TRBV5-1; D gene: TRBD2; clone size: .; CDR3 DNA: TGCGCCAGCAGCTTGGGGGAGGGCTCTGGGGCCAACGTCCTGACTTTC; CDR3 protein: CASSLGEGSGANVLTF
J gene: TRBJ1-6; V gene: TRBV18; D gene: TRBD1; clone size: .; CDR3 DNA: TGTGCCAGCTCACTGACAGGGGTCCATGATAATTCACCCCTCCACTTT; CDR3 protein: CASSLTGVHDNSPLHF
J gene: TRBJ1-2; V gene: TRBV3-1/TRBV3-2; D gene: .; clone size: once; CDR3 DNA: TGTGCCAGCAGCCAATTGAGCTACTACACCTTC; CDR3 protein: CASSQLSYYTF
J gene: TRBJ1-1; V gene: TRBV6-2/TRBV6-3; D gene: TRBD1; clone size: .; CDR3 DNA: TGTGCCAGCAGTGTGAGGGGGCAAAGGGACACTGAAGCTTTCTTT; CDR3 protein: CASSVRGQRDTEAFF
J gene: TRBJ1-1; V gene: TRBV6-5; D gene: TRBD1; clone size: .; CDR3 DNA: TGTGCCAGCAGGTTTGGGACAGCGAACACTGAAGCTTTCTTT; CDR3 protein: CASRFGTANTEAFF
J gene: TRBJ1-2; V gene: TRBV18; D gene: TRBD1; clone size: .; CDR3 DNA: TGTGCCAGCTCACCATCAAGACAGGGGGTAGATGGCTACACCTTC; CDR3 protein: CASSPSRQGVDGYTF
J gene: TRBJ2-1; V gene: TRBV20-1; D gene: .; clone size: .; CDR3 DNA: TGCAGTGCTAGGGCTCACAATGAGCAGTTCTTC; CDR3 protein: CSARAHNEQFF
J gene: TRBJ2-7; V gene: TRBV14; D gene: TRBD2; clone size: once; CDR3 DNA: TGTGCCAGCAGCCCTCTAACTAGCGGGGGGACCTACGAGCAGTACTTC; CDR3 protein: CASSPLTSGGTYEQYF
J gene: TRBJ2-7; V gene: TRBV2; D gene: .; clone size: once; CDR3 DNA: TGTGCCAGCAAACCCGGGAGCGCCTACGAGCAGTACTTC; CDR3 protein: CASKPGSAYEQYF
J gene: TRBJ2-2; V gene: TRBV9; D gene: TRBD2; clone size: .; CDR3 DNA: TGTGCCAGCAGCGTGACTAGCGGGACACCCGGCGGGGAGCTGTTTTTT; CDR3 protein: CASSVTSGTPGGELFF
J gene: TRBJ1-6; V gene: TRBV5-5; D gene: .; clone size: .; CDR3 DNA: TGTGCCAGCAGCTTACAGGGAATAGAGAATTCACCCCTCCACTTT; CDR3 protein: CASSLQGIENSPLHF
J gene: TRBJ1-2; V gene: TRBV6-5; D gene: TRBD1; clone size: once; CDR3 DNA: TGTGCCACCGGACAGGGGTTCTATGGCTACACCTTC; CDR3 protein: CATGQGFYGYTF
J gene: TRBJ1-5; V gene: TRBV19; D gene: TRBD1; clone size: .; CDR3 DNA: TGTGCCAGTAGTCTCCGGACAGGGGGCTTCAATCAGCCCCAGCATTTT; CDR3 protein: CASSLRTGGFNQPQHF
J gene: TRBJ2-1; V gene: TRBV27; D gene: TRBD2; clone size: .; CDR3 DNA: TGTGCCAGCAGTTTATGGCGGGAGGGCGGTGAGCAGTTCTTC; CDR3 protein: CASSLWREGGEQFF
J gene: TRBJ1-2; V gene: TRBV28; D gene: TRBD1; clone size: .; CDR3 DNA: TGTGCCAGCAGTCCTACAACCCCAGGGGGCGGTGGCTACACCTTC; CDR3 protein: CASSPTTPGGGGYTF
J gene: TRBJ2-3; V gene: TRBV10-3; D gene: .; clone size: once; CDR3 DNA: TGTGCCATCAGTGAGAGCCATAGGGGAACAGATACGCAGTATTTT; CDR3 protein: CAISESHRGTDTQYF
J gene: TRBJ2-1; V gene: TRBV7-2; D gene: TRBD2; clone size: .; CDR3 DNA: TGTGCCAGCAGCGTTAGCGGGGGCTCCTACAATGAGCAGTTCTTC; CDR3 protein: CASSVSGGSYNEQFF
J gene: TRBJ2-7; V gene: TRBV7-2; D gene: TRBD2; clone size: .; CDR3 DNA: TGTGCCAGCAGCTTAACGCGGGAGAAGTACGAGCAGTACTTC; CDR3 protein: CASSLTREKYEQYF
J gene: TRBJ2-2; V gene: TRBV5-6; D gene: .; clone size: .; CDR3 DNA: TGTGCCAGCAGCTTTGAGGAGCACACCGGGGAGCTGTTTTTT; CDR3 protein: CASSFEEHTGELFF
J gene: TRBJ1-1; V gene: TRBV29-1; D gene: TRBD1; clone size: .; CDR3 DNA: TGCAGCGTGAAAAGACAGGGCGGAGGGACTGAAGCTTTCTTT; CDR3 protein: CSVKRQGGGTEAFF
J gene: TRBJ1-4; V gene: TRBV28; D gene: .; clone size: .; CDR3 DNA: TGTGCCTCTAAGGGAAGGGGATATAATGAAAAACTGTTTTTT; CDR3 protein: CASKGRGYNEKLFF
J gene: TRBJ1-2; V gene: TRBV28; D gene: TRBD1; clone size: .; CDR3 DNA: TGTGCCAGCACCCCCGGACAGGGGGCGAACACGAGAGCTAACTATGGCTACACCTTC; CDR3 protein: CASTPGQGANTRANYGYTF
J gene: TRBJ2-3; V gene: TRBV10-2; D gene: .; clone size: .; CDR3 DNA: TGCGCCAGCAGTGTCATACTTGGAGATACGCAGTATTTT; CDR3 protein: CASSVILGDTQYF
J gene: TRBJ1-6; V gene: TRBV6-4; D gene: TRBD1; clone size: .; CDR3 DNA: TGTGCCAGCTCTTCCGAGACAGGGAATTCACCCCTCCACTTT; CDR3 protein: CASSSETGNSPLHF
J gene: TRBJ2-5; V gene: TRBV6-5; D gene: .; clone size: once; CDR3 DNA: TGTGCCAGCAGTTCGCGGACAGAAGAGACCCAGTACTTC; CDR3 protein: CASSSRTEETQYF
J gene: TRBJ1-6; V gene: TRBV6-5; D gene: .; clone size: .; CDR3 DNA: TGTGCCAGCAGTCCCTCCCCAGGGGAACTCTCACCCCTCCACTTT; CDR3 protein: CASSPSPGELSPLHF
J gene: TRBJ1-1; V gene: TRBV5-1; D gene: TRBD1; clone size: .; CDR3 DNA: TGCGCCAGCAGCTCGACAGGGCCTGAAGCTTTCTTT; CDR3 protein: CASSSTGPEAFF
J gene: TRBJ2-1; V gene: TRBV7-2; D gene: TRBD1; clone size: .; CDR3 DNA: TGTGCCAGCAGCACAATCCCGGGACAGGTATCCTACAATGAGCAGTTCTTC; CDR3 protein: CASSTIPGQVSYNEQFF
J gene: TRBJ1-4; V gene: TRBV19; D gene: TRBD1; clone size: .; CDR3 DNA: TGTGCCAGTTCGACAGGGGTCGCGGTGGCTAATGAAAAACTGTTTTTT; CDR3 protein: CASSTGVAVANEKLFF
J gene: TRBJ2-2; V gene: TRBV9; D gene: .; clone size: .; CDR3 DNA: TGTGCCAGCAGCGTAGGGCCTAGCACCGGGGAGCTGTTTTTT; CDR3 protein: CASSVGPSTGELFF
J gene: TRBJ2-2; V gene: TRBV14; D gene: TRBD2; clone size: .; CDR3 DNA: TGTGCCAGCAGCCGAGTAGCGGGATTAGGTGCCGGGGAGCTGTTTTTT; CDR3 protein: CASSRVAGLGAGELFF
J gene: TRBJ1-3; V gene: TRBV6-5; D gene: TRBD1; clone size: .; CDR3 DNA: TGTGCCAGCACCTCGACAGGGTCTGGAAACACCATATATTTT; CDR3 protein: CASTSTGSGNTIYF
J gene: TRBJ2-5; V gene: TRBV11-2; D gene: TRBD2; clone size: once; CDR3 DNA: TGTGCCAGCAGCTTAGTGGCGGGAGGCCCAGAGACCCAGTACTTC; CDR3 protein: CASSLVAGGPETQYF
J gene: TRBJ1-2; V gene: TRBV29-1; D gene: TRBD1; clone size: .; CDR3 DNA: TGCAGCGCGGGACAGGGGGCTTATGGCTACACCTTC; CDR3 protein: CSAGQGAYGYTF
J gene: TRBJ2-1; V gene: TRBV6-5; D gene: TRBD2; clone size: .; CDR3 DNA: TGTGCCAGCAGTCACGGGAGGTCCAAGGAGCAGTTCTTC; CDR3 protein: CASSHGRSKEQFF
J gene: TRBJ2-7; V gene: TRBV4-1; D gene: TRBD1; clone size: .; CDR3 DNA: TGCGCCAGCAGCCAGGTACCGGGACAGAGTCCTGAAGAGCAGTACTTC; CDR3 protein: CASSQVPGQSPEEQYF
J gene: TRBJ2-3; V gene: TRBV5-1; D gene: TRBD2; clone size: .; CDR3 DNA: TGCGCCAGCAGCTCGAGACTAGCGGGGGGACCCACAGATACGCAGTATTTT; CDR3 protein: CASSSRLAGGPTDTQYF
J gene: TRBJ1-1; V gene: TRBV27; D gene: .; clone size: .; CDR3 DNA: TGTGCCAGCAGTCCTCGGGTCTTATCCTCGTCGATGAACACTGAAGCTTTCTTT; CDR3 protein: CASSPRVLSSSMNTEAFF
J gene: TRBJ1-1; V gene: TRBV5-4; D gene: .; clone size: once; CDR3 DNA: TGTGCCAGCAGCTTGAGACAAGCTAACACTGAAGCTTTCTTT; CDR3 protein: CASSLRQANTEAFF
J gene: TRBJ1-3; V gene: TRBV14; D gene: .; clone size: .; CDR3 DNA: TGTGCCAGCAGCCACGGGTACACCATATATTTT; CDR3 protein: CASSHGYTIYF
J gene: TRBJ1-2; V gene: TRBV3-1/TRBV3-2; D gene: .; clone size: .; CDR3 DNA: TGTGCCAGCAGCCAAGGAGGGCTCTATGGCTACACCTTC; CDR3 protein: CASSQGGLYGYTF
J gene: TRBJ2-2; V gene: TRBV4-1; D gene: TRBD1; clone size: .; CDR3 DNA: TGCGCCAGCAGCGAGGGACAGGGGATCACCGGGGAGCTGTTTTTT; CDR3 protein: CASSEGQGITGELFF
J gene: TRBJ2-3; V gene: TRBV7-2; D gene: TRBD1; clone size: .; CDR3 DNA: TGTGCCAGCAGACTCGGGACAGGGGCTCCAGATACGCAGTATTTT; CDR3 protein: CASRLGTGAPDTQYF
J gene: TRBJ1-2; V gene: TRBV4-3; D gene: .; clone size: once; CDR3 DNA: TGCGCCAGCAGCCAAGGGGGCAGTCAAGGAGCTAACTATGGCTACACCTTC; CDR3 protein: CASSQGGSQGANYGYTF
J gene: TRBJ1-2; V gene: TRBV3-1/TRBV3-2; D gene: .; clone size: .; CDR3 DNA: TGTGCCAGCAGCCAAGGGGGAGCCGGTGGGGGCTACACCTTC; CDR3 protein: CASSQGGAGGGYTF
J gene: TRBJ1-1; V gene: TRBV28; D gene: .; clone size: .; CDR3 DNA: TGTGCCAGCAGTCCGAGTTTGAACACTGAAGCTTTCTTT; CDR3 protein: CASSPSLNTEAFF
J gene: TRBJ2-3; V gene: TRBV4-1; D gene: TRBD2; clone size: .; CDR3 DNA: TGCGCCAGCAGCCTCGAAAGCGGGAGAGGCACAGATACGCAGTATTTT; CDR3 protein: CASSLESGRGTDTQYF
J gene: TRBJ2-5; V gene: TRBV6-5; D gene: .; clone size: .; CDR3 DNA: TGTGCCAGCAGTTACGCGGAGACCCAGTACTTC; CDR3 protein: CASSYAETQYF
J gene: TRBJ1-4; V gene: TRBV18; D gene: .; clone size: once; CDR3 DNA: TGTGCCAGCTCACCAGGAATACGGGAGTTGAGTGAAAAACTGTTTTTT; CDR3 protein: CASSPGIRELSEKLFF
J gene: TRBJ2-5; V gene: TRBV18; D gene: .; clone size: once; CDR3 DNA: TGTGCCAGCTCGCCCGGAGGGGAGACCCAGTACTTC; CDR3 protein: CASSPGGETQYF
J gene: TRBJ1-1; V gene: TRBV7-2; D gene: .; clone size: .; CDR3 DNA: TGTGCCAGCAGCCTGGAGCGGTTCACTGAAGCTTTCTTT; CDR3 protein: CASSLERFTEAFF
J gene: TRBJ1-5; V gene: TRBV7-2; D gene: .; clone size: .; CDR3 DNA: TGTGCCAGCAGCCCCTCTGCGGTCAATCAGCCCCAGCATTTT; CDR3 protein: CASSPSAVNQPQHF
J gene: TRBJ1-2; V gene: TRBV19; D gene: TRBD1; clone size: once; CDR3 DNA: TGTGCCGTTGGGGACAGGGGCATCTATGGCTACACCTTC; CDR3 protein: CAVGDRGIYGYTF